This T cell receptor (beta chain) is from a study of blood T cell repertoires in COVID-19. Study details: Some COVID-19 samples were acute and others convalescent; all came from the United States, Italy and Spain.

Per the authors' pipeline: Estimation of nucleated cell counts relied on the amplification of reference gene primers. Clones were sequenced by immunoSEQ multiplex PCR, and TCRdb holds only the in-frame ones, with some missing. V and J calls and clone size follow that table, whereas D and trimming were derived from the DNA. The profile shows approximately 220,000 clones, approximately 80% of them singletons. The CDR3 is 13 residues long. Germline CDR1 and CDR2: WNHNN and SYGVQD (reference sequence). The ends were cut back, 2 bases at V and 5 bases at J, with 9 bases in the middle. This TCR derives from a woman in her sixties or seventies with acute or convalescent COVID-19. Sequencing input: peripheral blood. V and J are TRBV10-1 and TRBJ2-5; D may be TRBD2 (6 bases). The CDR3 region has the DNA TGCGCCAGCAGTGAGATTCGGGGGGAGACCCAGTACTTC. This codes for CASSEIRGETQYF.